This paragraph covers one TCR beta chain sequence. The data were taken from a study of blood T cell repertoires in COVID-19. Study overall: T cells, B-cell-depleted T cells, or PBMCs provided the cDNA or gDNA that served as material.

In the source study's methods: Estimated nucleated cell counts came from reference gene primer amplification. Only in-frame clones appear in the TCRdb table, and some are missing; sequencing was by immunoSEQ multiplex PCR. V, J and clone size derive from that table, while D and trimming were established from the DNA sequence. Of under 300,000 clones in the sample, around 90% were seen once. The CDR3 totals 17 residues. Germline values: CDR1 SGDLS, CDR2 YYNGEE. Trimming took 0 bases from V and 2 from J, leaving 12 bases between them. Participants came from 24 US areas, aged roughly 18 to 95 years. The chain has TRBV9 and TRBJ2-6; the D gene is possibly TRBD1 (6 bases). This TCR derives from a young woman with acute COVID-19. Sequencing used PBMCs or T cells enriched from blood (not recorded which). CDR3 amino acids: CASSVGLGAPGANVLTF. CDR3 nucleotide sequence: TGTGCCAGCAGCGTAGGTTTGGGGGCGCCTGGGGCCAACGTCCTGACTTTC.